This T cell receptor beta chain was sequenced during a study of identical twins (dated by TCRdb to about 2016). In the study overall: To test whether fetal clonotypes persist, this study deep-sequenced TCR alpha and beta repertoires from monozygotic twins, from unrelated adults of various ages, and from cord blood. To rule out contamination, replicate twin experiments were performed at different times with different library preparation protocols.

The full study reports these points: Fewer insertions were carried by abundant cord blood beta clonotypes, a similar but weaker trend appeared in young adult naive repertoires, and no such trend appeared in memory repertoires. Zero-insertion analyses could be partly confounded by invariant T cells such as MAIT and iNKT, although diverse VJ usage argued against such confounding for most clonotypes. Compared with coincidental sharing between unrelated individuals, an excess of low generation-probability sequences was observed among out-of-frame TCR alpha sequences shared between twins. In beta out-of-frame sequences, excess twin sharing was weaker, because having fewer shared sequences lowered the signal-to-noise ratio. Recombination models systematically underestimated out-of-frame TCR alpha sharing in monozygotic twins but agreed with sharing between unrelated individuals. Because the same donors could not be followed over many years, the conclusions relied on cross-sectional statistical analysis.

All donors were healthy Caucasians. The twin cohort comprised three pairs of female monozygotic twins, all aged roughly 18 to 29 years. CD4+ and CD8+ T cell populations were isolated with positive isolation kits from Invitrogen. V is cut by 3 bases and J by 2 bases, and the space between the germline ends is 13 bases. The germline V gene provides CDR1 SGHRS and CDR2 YFSETQ. Reading from cysteine to phenylalanine, the CDR3 counts 15 amino acids. Left in the record is the CDR3 DNA by itself, 45 bases read in frame from the first base. On this clonotype itself: The target of this receptor is not known. Base qualities were left out, and no much larger clone turns up one base away.

Preparation of the library involved 5' RACE. These reads were obtained on an Illumina HiSeq 2000. Template switching introduced a universal primer binding site; the final cDNA contained a unique molecular identifier, enabling accurate counting of TCR cDNA molecules. Specific primers in the conserved constant-segment region were used to synthesize first-strand cDNA for TCR alpha and beta chains. To control for contamination, each cDNA library was double barcoded with a SMART-Mk sample barcode plus Illumina barcodes. Two successive PCR steps introduced TruSeq adapter sequences along with Illumina sample barcodes. TCR alpha and beta cDNA libraries were sequenced on the Illumina HiSeq platform with custom primers. In the authors' own workflow: Unique molecular identifiers were extracted from raw reads with MiGEC, and CDR3 positions were determined with MiXCR. For each individual, recombination models were inferred using an EM algorithm with the repgenHMM and IGoR tools. The tcR package in R was used for shared clonotype analysis, with sharing normalized by the product of cloneset sizes. To study raw recombination without the effects of thymic and clonal selection, out-of-frame nonproductive sequences were analyzed. TCRdb ran its own pipeline on the public reads, namely fastp trimming at Q25 and MiXCR clone calling, and kept in-frame beta chains. Each entry merges the rows of one CDR3 protein and shows their most common DNA and genes. What appears here as the V and J calls and clone size reflects TCRdb's work, not the paper's. For this sample there are around 490,000 distinct CDR3 sequences; 20% to 25% appear just once. The ten largest clones add up to around 0.5% of the sample.

This same sample was also taken into another study, of yellow fever vaccine responses in identical twins. As that second paper reports: According to the authors, the vaccine-induced T cell response in identical twins seemed to be partly convergent and partly specific to each individual. The study precisely tracked vaccine-responding T cell clones in identical twins.

This sequence was found in a woman between 18 and 30 years old in good health. The sample consisted of CD4+ T cells sorted from blood. This chain is built from TRBV5-1 and TRBJ2-3; 6 matching bases give a weak D call of TRBD1. The CDR3 region reads CASSSQDSYTDTQYF. The sequenced DNA: TGCGCCAGCAGCTCACAGGACAGCTACACAGATACGCAGTATTTT.